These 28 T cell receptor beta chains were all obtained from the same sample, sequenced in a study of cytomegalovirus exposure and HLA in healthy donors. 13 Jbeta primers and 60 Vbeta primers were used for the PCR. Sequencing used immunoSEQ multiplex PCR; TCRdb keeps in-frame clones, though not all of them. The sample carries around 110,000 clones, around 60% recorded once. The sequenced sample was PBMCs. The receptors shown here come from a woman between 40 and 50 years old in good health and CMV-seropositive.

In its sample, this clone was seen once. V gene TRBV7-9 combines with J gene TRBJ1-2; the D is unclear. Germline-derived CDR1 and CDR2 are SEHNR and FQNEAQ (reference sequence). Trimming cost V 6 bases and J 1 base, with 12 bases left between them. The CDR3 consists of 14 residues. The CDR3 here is CASRDLADNYGYTF. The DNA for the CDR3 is TGTGCCAGCAGAGACCTCGCGGATAACTATGGCTACACCTTC.

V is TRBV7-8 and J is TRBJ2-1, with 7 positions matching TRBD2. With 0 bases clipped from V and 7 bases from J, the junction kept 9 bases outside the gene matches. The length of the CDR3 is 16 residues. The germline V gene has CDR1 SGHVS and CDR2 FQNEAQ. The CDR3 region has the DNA TGTGCCAGCAGCTTAGCAGGACTAGTCAAGGCGAATGAGCAGTTCTTC. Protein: CASSLAGLVKANEQFF.

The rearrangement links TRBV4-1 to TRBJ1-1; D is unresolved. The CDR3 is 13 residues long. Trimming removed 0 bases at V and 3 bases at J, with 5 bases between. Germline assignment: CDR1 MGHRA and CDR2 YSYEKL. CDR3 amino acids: CASSQELYTEAFF. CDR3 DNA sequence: TGCGCCAGCAGCCAAGAGTTATACACTGAAGCTTTCTTT.

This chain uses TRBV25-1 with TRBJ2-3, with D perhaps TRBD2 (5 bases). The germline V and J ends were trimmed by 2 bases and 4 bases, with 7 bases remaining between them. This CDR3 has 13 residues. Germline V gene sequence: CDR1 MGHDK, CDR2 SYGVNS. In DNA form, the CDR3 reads TGTGCCAGCAGTGAAGTAGCGTCAGATACGCAGTATTTT. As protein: CASSEVASDTQYF.

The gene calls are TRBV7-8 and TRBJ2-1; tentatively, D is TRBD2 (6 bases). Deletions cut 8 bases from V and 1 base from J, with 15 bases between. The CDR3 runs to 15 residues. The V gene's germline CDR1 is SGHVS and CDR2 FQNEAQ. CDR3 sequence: CASQNRENSYNEQFF. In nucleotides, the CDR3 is TGTGCCAGCCAAAATCGGGAGAATTCCTACAATGAGCAGTTCTTC. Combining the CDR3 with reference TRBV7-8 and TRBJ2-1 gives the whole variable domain GAGVSQSPRYKVAKRGQDVALRCDPISGHVSLFWYQQALGQGPEFLTYFQNEAQLDKSGLPSDRFFAERPEGSVSTLKIQRTQQEDSAVYLCASQNRENSYNEQFFGPGTRLTVL.

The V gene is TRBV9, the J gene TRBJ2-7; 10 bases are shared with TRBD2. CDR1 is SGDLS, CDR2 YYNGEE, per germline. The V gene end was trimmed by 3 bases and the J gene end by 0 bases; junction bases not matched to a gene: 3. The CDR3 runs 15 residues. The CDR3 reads CASSAGLAVSYEQYF. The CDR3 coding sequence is TGTGCCAGCAGCGCAGGACTAGCGGTCTCCTACGAGCAGTACTTC.

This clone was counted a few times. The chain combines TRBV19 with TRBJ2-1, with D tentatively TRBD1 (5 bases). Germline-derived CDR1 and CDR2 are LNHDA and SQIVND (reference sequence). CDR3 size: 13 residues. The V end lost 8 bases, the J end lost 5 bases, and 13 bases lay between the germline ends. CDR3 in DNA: TGTGCCAGTCGATTAGGGGTACACAATGAGCAGTTCTTC. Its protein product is CASRLGVHNEQFF.

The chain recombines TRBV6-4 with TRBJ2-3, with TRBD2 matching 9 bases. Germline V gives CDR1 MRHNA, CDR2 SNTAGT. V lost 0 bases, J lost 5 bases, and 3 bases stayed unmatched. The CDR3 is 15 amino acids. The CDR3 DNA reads TGTGCCAGCAGTGACTCGGGACTAGCAAAAGATACGCAGTATTTT. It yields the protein CASSDSGLAKDTQYF.

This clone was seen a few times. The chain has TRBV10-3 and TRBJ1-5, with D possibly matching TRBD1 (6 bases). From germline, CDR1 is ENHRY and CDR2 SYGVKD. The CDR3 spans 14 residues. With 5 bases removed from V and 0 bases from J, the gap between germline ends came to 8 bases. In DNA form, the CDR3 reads TGTGCCATCAGTAAGACAGGTAGCAATCAGCCCCAGCATTTT. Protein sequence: CAISKTGSNQPQHF.

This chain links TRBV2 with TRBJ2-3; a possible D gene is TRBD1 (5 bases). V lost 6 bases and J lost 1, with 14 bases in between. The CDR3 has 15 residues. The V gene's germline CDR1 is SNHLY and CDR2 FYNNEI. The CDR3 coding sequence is TGTGCCAGCAGCCCAGATCAGGGTGGCACAGATACGCAGTATTTT. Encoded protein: CASSPDQGGTDTQYF.

CDR3 DNA sequence: TGCAGCGTCCGCGTGGGGGCCGCCAAAAACATTCAGTACTTC. Its translation: CSVRVGAAKNIQYF. The J gene is TRBJ2-4, the V gene TRBV29-1; D might be TRBD1 (6 bases). From germline, CDR1 is SQVTM and CDR2 ANQGSEA. V lost 6 bases to trimming and J lost 1 base, with 13 bases between them. The CDR3 is made up of 14 amino acids.

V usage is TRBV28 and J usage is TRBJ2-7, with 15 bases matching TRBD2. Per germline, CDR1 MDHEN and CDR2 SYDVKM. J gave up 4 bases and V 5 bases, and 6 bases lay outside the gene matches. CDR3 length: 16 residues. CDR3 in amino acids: CASSPSGLAGGYEQYF. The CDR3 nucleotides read TGTGCCAGCAGTCCCAGCGGACTAGCGGGAGGGTACGAGCAGTACTTC.

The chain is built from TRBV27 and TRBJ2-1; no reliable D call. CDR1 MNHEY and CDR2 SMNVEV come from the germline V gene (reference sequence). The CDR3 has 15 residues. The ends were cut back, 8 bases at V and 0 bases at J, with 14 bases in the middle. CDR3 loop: CASQSHLSSYNEQFF. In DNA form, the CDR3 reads TGTGCCAGCCAATCTCACTTGAGCTCCTACAATGAGCAGTTCTTC.

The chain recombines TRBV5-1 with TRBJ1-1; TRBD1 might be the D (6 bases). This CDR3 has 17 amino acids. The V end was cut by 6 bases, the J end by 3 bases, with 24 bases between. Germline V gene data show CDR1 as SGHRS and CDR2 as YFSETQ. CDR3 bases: TGCGCCAGCACTCTCCTGTTTATACAGGGCAAAGACACTGAAGCTTTCTTT. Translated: CASTLLFIQGKDTEAFF.

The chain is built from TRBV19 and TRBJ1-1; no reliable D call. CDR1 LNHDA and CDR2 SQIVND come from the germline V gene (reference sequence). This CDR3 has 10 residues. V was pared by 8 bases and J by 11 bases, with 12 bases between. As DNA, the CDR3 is TGTGCCAGTTTCGGTTGGGCGGCTTTCTTT. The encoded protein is CASFGWAAFF. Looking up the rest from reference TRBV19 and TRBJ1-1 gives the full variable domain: DGGITQSPKYLFRKEGQNVTLSCEQNLNHDAMYWYRQDPGQGLRLIYYSQIVNDFQKGDIAEGYSVSREKKESFPLTVTSAQKNPTAFYLCASFGWAAFFGQGTRLTVV.

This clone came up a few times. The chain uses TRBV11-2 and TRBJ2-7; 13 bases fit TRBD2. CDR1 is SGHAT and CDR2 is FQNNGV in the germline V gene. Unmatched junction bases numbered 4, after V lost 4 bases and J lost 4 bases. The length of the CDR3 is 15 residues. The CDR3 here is CASSSRTSGSYEQYF. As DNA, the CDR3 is TGTGCCAGCAGCTCCCGGACTAGCGGGAGTTACGAGCAGTACTTC. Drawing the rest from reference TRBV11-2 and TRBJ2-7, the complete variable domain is EAGVAQSPRYKIIEKRQSVAFWCNPISGHATLYWYQQILGQGPKLLIQFQNNGVVDDSQLPKDRFSAERLKGVDSTLKIQPAKLEDSAVYLCASSSRTSGSYEQYFGPGTRLTVT.

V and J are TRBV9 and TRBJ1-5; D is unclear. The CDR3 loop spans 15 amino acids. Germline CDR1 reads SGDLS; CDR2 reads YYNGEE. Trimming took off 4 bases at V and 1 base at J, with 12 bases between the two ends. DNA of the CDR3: TGTGCCAGCAGCAAAGGTGGCGGAAGCAATCAGCCCCAGCATTTT. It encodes CASSKGGGSNQPQHF.

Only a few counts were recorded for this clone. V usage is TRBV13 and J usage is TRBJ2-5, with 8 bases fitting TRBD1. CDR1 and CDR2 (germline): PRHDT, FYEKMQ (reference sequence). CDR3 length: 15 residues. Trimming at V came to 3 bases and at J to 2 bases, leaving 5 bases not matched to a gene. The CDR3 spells CASSLTGVGQETQYF. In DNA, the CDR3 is TGTGCCAGCAGCTTGACAGGGGTCGGACAAGAGACCCAGTACTTC.

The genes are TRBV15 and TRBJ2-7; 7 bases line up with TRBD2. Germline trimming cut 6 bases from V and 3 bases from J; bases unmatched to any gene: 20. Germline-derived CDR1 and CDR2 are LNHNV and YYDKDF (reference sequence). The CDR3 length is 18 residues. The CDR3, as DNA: TGTGCCACCAGTTCCACTTTTTCAGGACGGCCGGGAGGCTACGAGCAGTACTTC. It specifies CATSSTFSGRPGGYEQYF.

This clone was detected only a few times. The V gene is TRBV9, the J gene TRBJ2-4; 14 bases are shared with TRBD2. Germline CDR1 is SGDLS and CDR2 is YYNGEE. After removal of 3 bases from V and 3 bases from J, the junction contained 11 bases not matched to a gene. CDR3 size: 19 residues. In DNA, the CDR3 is TGTGCCAGCAGCGGAGGGACTAGCGGGAGAAGGGTCGTCAAAAACATTCAGTACTTC. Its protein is CASSGGTSGRRVVKNIQYF. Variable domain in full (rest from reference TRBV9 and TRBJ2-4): DSGVTQTPKHLITATGQRVTLRCSPRSGDLSVYWYQQSLDQGLQFLIQYYNGEERAKGNILERFSAQQFPDLHSELNLSSLELGDSALYFCASSGGTSGRRVVKNIQYFGAGTRLSVL.

The CDR3 DNA is TGTGCTAGTGGCCGCCCCCTGGGCTTGACCTACGAGCAGTACTTC. This gives the protein CASGRPLGLTYEQYF. The chain couples TRBV12-5 to TRBJ2-7; D remains ambiguous. Deletions cut 6 bases from V and 2 bases from J, with 17 bases between. Germline V gives CDR1 LGHNT, CDR2 FRNRAP. The CDR3 totals 15 residues.

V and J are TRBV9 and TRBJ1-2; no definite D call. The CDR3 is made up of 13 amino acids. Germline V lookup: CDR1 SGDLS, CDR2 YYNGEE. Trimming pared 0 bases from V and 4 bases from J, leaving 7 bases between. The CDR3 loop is CASSVGEAYGYTF. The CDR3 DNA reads TGTGCCAGCAGCGTAGGAGAAGCCTATGGCTACACCTTC.

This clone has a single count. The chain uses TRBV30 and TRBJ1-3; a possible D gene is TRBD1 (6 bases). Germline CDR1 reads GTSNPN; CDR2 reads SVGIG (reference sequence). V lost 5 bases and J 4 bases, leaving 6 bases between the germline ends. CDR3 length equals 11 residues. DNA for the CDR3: TGTGCCTGGCAGGGGGGAAACACCATATATTTT. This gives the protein CAWQGGNTIYF.

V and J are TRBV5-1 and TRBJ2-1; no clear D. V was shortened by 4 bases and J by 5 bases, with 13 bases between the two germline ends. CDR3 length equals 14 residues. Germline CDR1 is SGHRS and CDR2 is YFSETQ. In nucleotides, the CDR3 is TGCGCCAGCAGCATCCGGTCCCCAAACAATGAGCAGTTCTTC. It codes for CASSIRSPNNEQFF.

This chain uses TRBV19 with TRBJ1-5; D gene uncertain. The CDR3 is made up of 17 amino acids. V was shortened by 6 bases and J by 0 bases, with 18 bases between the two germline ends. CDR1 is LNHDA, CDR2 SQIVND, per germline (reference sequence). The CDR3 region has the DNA TGTGCCAGTAGGTCCGGGGTCCGCCGCTATAGCAATCAGCCCCAGCATTTT. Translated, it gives CASRSGVRRYSNQPQHF.

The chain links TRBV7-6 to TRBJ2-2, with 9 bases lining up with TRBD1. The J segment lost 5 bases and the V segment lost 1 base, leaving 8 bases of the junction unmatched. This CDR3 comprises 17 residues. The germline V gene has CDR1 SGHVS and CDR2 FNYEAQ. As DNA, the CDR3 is TGTGCCAGCAGCTTAGACTTACAGGGGGCTGGTACCGGGGAGCTGTTTTTT. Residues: CASSLDLQGAGTGELFF.

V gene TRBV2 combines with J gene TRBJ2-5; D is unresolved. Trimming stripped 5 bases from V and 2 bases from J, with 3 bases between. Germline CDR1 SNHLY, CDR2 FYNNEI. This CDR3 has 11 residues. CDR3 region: CASSQQETQYF. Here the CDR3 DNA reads TGTGCCAGCAGTCAACAAGAGACCCAGTACTTC.

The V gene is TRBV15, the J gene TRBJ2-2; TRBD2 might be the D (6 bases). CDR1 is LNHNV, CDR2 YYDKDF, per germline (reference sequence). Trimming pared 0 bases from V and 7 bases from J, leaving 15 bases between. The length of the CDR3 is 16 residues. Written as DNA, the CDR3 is TGTGCCACCAGCAGAGATAGGTGGGGGGTGGGCGGGGAGCTGTTTTTT. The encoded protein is CATSRDRWGVGGELFF.